A single sample is the source of the 24 T cell receptor beta chains below, sequenced in a study of human T cells and chemical hapten exposure. TCRdb reanalysed the RACE reads using MiXCR and keeps one entry per CDR3 protein. The sample lists 150,000 to 200,000 distinct CDR3 sequences; approximately 29% were seen once. Regarding time point: pre-sensitization, week 0. Treatment defined: therapeutic diphenylcyclopropenone sensitization with weekly scalp DPC. Sample: whole blood, taken in connection with sensitization to the hapten diphenylcyclopropenone (DPC). These receptors were collected from a woman in her twenties or thirties with alopecia areata. Some clones in this sample may be carry-over from other donors' samples.

The chain carries TRBV9 and TRBJ2-3, with 9 bases matching TRBD2. Trimming took 2 bases from V and 4 from J; bases not matched to a gene: 5. Germline-derived CDR1 and CDR2 are SGDLS and YYNGEE. The CDR3 totals 15 residues. Here the CDR3 reads CASSVSGGAADTQYF. The CDR3 DNA reads as TGTGCCAGCAGCGTTAGCGGGGGAGCGGCAGATACGCAGTATTTT.

The V and J genes are TRBV5-5 and TRBJ1-2; TRBD1 matches at 8 bases. Germline V gene sequence: CDR1 SGHKS, CDR2 YYEKEE (reference sequence). The CDR3 contains 15 residues. V trimming: 5 bases; J trimming: 4 bases; junction bases outside the gene matches: 10. The CDR3 region has the DNA TGTGCCAGCAGAAGGGACAGGTTAGCCAGCTATGGCTACACCTTC. This codes for CASRRDRLASYGYTF.

The chain carries TRBV28 and TRBJ2-1; D may be TRBD2 (6 bases). This CDR3 is built from 13 residues. Germline values: CDR1 MDHEN, CDR2 SYDVKM. Trimming pared 4 bases from V and 9 bases from J, leaving 13 bases between. This CDR3 reads CASSSPGRGEQFF. The CDR3 bases are TGTGCCAGCAGTTCACCCGGGCGGGGTGAGCAGTTCTTC.

This clonotype was recorded a few times. The genes are TRBV9 and TRBJ2-2; possible D gene TRBD1, 6 bases. V was trimmed by 1 base and J by 7 bases, leaving 11 bases between them. Germline assignment: CDR1 SGDLS and CDR2 YYNGEE. CDR3 length equals 14 residues. Here the CDR3 reads CASSVQGTGGELFF. The CDR3 DNA follows: TGTGCCAGCAGCGTACAGGGGACGGGCGGGGAGCTGTTTTTT.

The rearrangement joins TRBV6-2 or TRBV6-3 to TRBJ2-7; 7 bases are shared with TRBD1. The V gene's germline CDR1 is MNHEY and CDR2 SVGEGT. The V and J ends lost 7 bases and 5 bases, in that order; junction bases with no gene match: 8. The CDR3 has 13 amino acids. As DNA, the CDR3 is TGTGCCAGCACTCAGGACAGGTTGAACGAGCAGTACTTC. Protein: CASTQDRLNEQYF.

This clonotype was counted many times. The CDR3 spells CASSLRTGEETQYF. Here the CDR3 DNA reads TGTGCCAGCAGTTTAAGGACAGGGGAAGAGACCCAGTACTTC. The genes are TRBV12-3 or TRBV12-4 and TRBJ2-5, with 9 bases matching TRBD1. V was pared by 2 bases and J by 3 bases, with 1 base of the junction left unmatched. This CDR3 is 14 amino acids long.

This clonotype occurred a few times. This chain connects TRBV12-2 to TRBJ2-1; the D call of TRBD1 is as the table states it, not checked on the DNA. TRBV12-2 corresponds to a pseudogene. The CDR3 is 17 amino acids. DNA of the CDR3: TGTGCAAGTCGCTTAGTCTCTAAAGGGGGGACGGGCAATGAGCAGTTCTTC. It encodes CASRLVSKGGTGNEQFF.

V is TRBV20-1 and J is TRBJ2-7, with no clear D. Trimming shortened V by 6 bases and J by 0 bases, and 15 bases separated the two germline ends. Germline lookup yields CDR1 DFQATT and CDR2 SNEGSKA (reference sequence). The CDR3 is made up of 14 amino acids. In nucleotides, the CDR3 is TGCAGTGCAACCACCCATCTACCCTCCTACGAGCAGTACTTC. This codes for CSATTHLPSYEQYF.

This clonotype has a handful of counts. The genes are TRBV13 and TRBJ2-7; D gene unclear. Trimming took off 5 bases at V and 2 bases at J, with 13 bases between the two ends. Per germline, CDR1 PRHDT and CDR2 FYEKMQ (reference sequence). This CDR3 is 14 amino acids long. The CDR3 sequence is CASSPLAAPYEQYF. In DNA form, the CDR3 reads TGTGCCAGCAGCCCCTTGGCAGCCCCCTACGAGCAGTACTTC.

CDR3 loop: CASSPRGRNSPLHF. The CDR3, as DNA: TGTGCCAGCAGCCCCAGGGGCAGAAATTCACCCCTCCACTTT. The rearrangement joins TRBV11-2 to TRBJ1-6, with D possibly being TRBD1 (6 bases). Trimming took off 5 bases at V and 7 bases at J, with 12 bases between the two ends. This CDR3 contains 14 residues. Germline lookup yields CDR1 SGHAT and CDR2 FQNNGV. Drawing the rest from reference TRBV11-2 and TRBJ1-6, the complete variable domain is EAGVAQSPRYKIIEKRQSVAFWCNPISGHATLYWYQQILGQGPKLLIQFQNNGVVDDSQLPKDRFSAERLKGVDSTLKIQPAKLEDSAVYLCASSPRGRNSPLHFGNGTRLTVT.

The J gene is TRBJ2-1, the V gene TRBV29-1; 7 positions agree with TRBD2. Germline V gene data show CDR1 as SQVTM and CDR2 as ANQGSEA. J lost 8 bases, V lost 2 bases, and 3 bases had no gene match. CDR3 size: 12 residues. This CDR3 reads CSVEQSGDEQFF. The CDR3 DNA is TGCAGCGTTGAACAGAGCGGGGATGAGCAGTTCTTC.

The gene calls are TRBV6-2 or TRBV6-3 and TRBJ2-5; 8 bases line up with TRBD1. In germline, CDR1 is MNHEY, CDR2 SVGEGT. J lost 4 bases, V lost 5 bases, and 6 bases had no gene match. This CDR3 comprises 14 residues. For the CDR3, the DNA is TGTGCCAGCAGTCGTACCGGGACAGGAGAGACCCAGTACTTC. Translation: CASSRTGTGETQYF.

J is TRBJ2-5 and V is TRBV20-1; 7 positions agree with TRBD1. Germline CDR1 and CDR2: DFQATT and SNEGSKA (reference sequence). J was trimmed by 5 bases and V by 4 bases; bases with no gene match: 4. The CDR3 totals 12 residues. CDR3 sequence reads: CSAMTGIETQYF. The CDR3 DNA is TGCAGTGCTATGACAGGGATTGAGACCCAGTACTTC.

This chain links TRBV27 with TRBJ1-2, with TRBD1 matching over 8 bases. Germline values: CDR1 MNHEY, CDR2 SMNVEV (reference sequence). The CDR3 has 12 residues. Trimming removed 8 bases from V and 8 bases from J; junction bases left unmatched: 7. The DNA for the CDR3 is TGTGCCAGCTGGGACAGGAACAAGGGCTACACCTTC. Amino acid sequence: CASWDRNKGYTF.

V and J are TRBV2 and TRBJ2-7; maybe TRBD2 (6 bases). V lost 6 bases to trimming and J lost 2 bases, with 14 bases between them. Germline-derived CDR1 and CDR2 are SNHLY and FYNNEI. The CDR3 spans 14 residues. The CDR3 here is CASRPGLEPYEQYF. DNA of the CDR3: TGTGCCAGCAGGCCGGGACTCGAGCCCTACGAGCAGTACTTC.

CDR3 DNA: TGTGCCAGCAGTATCCCGTTCGGGACAGAGCTTCAAGAGACCCAGTACTTC. The encoded protein is CASSIPFGTELQETQYF. The chain couples TRBV6-2 or TRBV6-3 to TRBJ2-5; TRBD1 matches 7 bases. The CDR3 length is 17 residues. Losses at the gene ends were 5 bases for V and 2 bases for J; bases not matched to a gene: 14. Germline V gives CDR1 MNHEY, CDR2 SVGEGT.

The chain is built from TRBV5-1 and TRBJ2-5; D ambiguous. Germline V lookup: CDR1 SGHRS, CDR2 YFSETQ. The CDR3 is 15 amino acids. V was pared by 4 bases and J by 2 bases, with 15 bases between. The CDR3 nucleotides are TGCGCCAGCAGCCCTCAAGACTCCCGGCAAGAGACCCAGTACTTC. Amino acids: CASSPQDSRQETQYF.

There are a few counts of this clonotype. The chain recombines TRBV20-1 with TRBJ1-4; D might be TRBD1 (6 bases). Trimming left V 2 bases short and J 5 bases short, with 12 bases between. The CDR3 runs 14 residues. Per the germline V gene, CDR1 is DFQATT and CDR2 is SNEGSKA (reference sequence). CDR3 bases: TGCAGTGCTAGAAGGGGGTATCCAAATGAAAAACTGTTTTTT. Translating gives CSARRGYPNEKLFF.

There are a few counts of this clonotype. The chain is built from TRBV28 and TRBJ2-7; 9 bases are a match to TRBD1. V dropped 7 bases and J dropped 5; count of bases not matched to a gene: 12. This CDR3 comprises 15 residues. Germline lookup yields CDR1 MDHEN and CDR2 SYDVKM. Here the CDR3 reads CASTRGTGNKNEQYF. CDR3 DNA: TGTGCCAGCACCAGAGGGACAGGGAATAAGAACGAGCAGTACTTC.

The table lists this clonotype with a few counts. The chain joins TRBV20-1 to TRBJ1-1; D remains ambiguous. Germline CDR1 DFQATT, CDR2 SNEGSKA (reference sequence). V lost 2 bases and J 1 base, leaving 5 bases between the germline ends. The CDR3 extends over 12 amino acids. The chain's CDR3 is CSARRENTEAFF. The CDR3 DNA sequence: TGCAGTGCTAGACGGGAGAACACTGAAGCTTTCTTT.

The V call is TRBV11-2, the J call TRBJ1-2; 8 nucleotides line up with TRBD1. The CDR3 sequence is 14 residues long. The germline gives CDR1 SGHAT, CDR2 FQNNGV. J was trimmed by 2 bases and V by 6 bases; bases with no gene match: 5. The chain's CDR3 is CASSGQGTNYGYTF. CDR3 coding DNA: TGTGCCAGCAGTGGACAGGGAACCAACTATGGCTACACCTTC.

The rearrangement links TRBV7-2 to TRBJ2-1, with TRBD2 matching over 13 bases. With V trimmed by 5 bases and J by 4 bases, 11 bases remained unmatched. The CDR3 has 18 residues. Looked up from germline, CDR1 is SGHTA and CDR2 is FQGNSA. The CDR3 coding sequence is TGTGCCAGCAGCCTATTCCGACTAGCGGGAGGCCAATACAATGAGCAGTTCTTC. Protein product: CASSLFRLAGGQYNEQFF. Using reference TRBV7-2 and TRBJ2-1 for the parts outside the CDR3, the full variable domain is GAGVSQSPSNKVTEKGKDVELRCDPISGHTALYWYRQSLGQGLEFLIYFQGNSAPDKSGLPSDRFSAERTGGSVSTLTIQRTQQEDSAVYLCASSLFRLAGGQYNEQFFGPGTRLTVL.

This clonotype was seen a handful of times. J is TRBJ1-1 and V is TRBV5-1, with unresolved D. There are 13 residues in the CDR3. Germline V gives CDR1 SGHRS, CDR2 YFSETQ. The V end lost 3 bases, the J end lost 2 bases, and 8 bases lay between the germline ends. The CDR3 spells CASSSEANTEAFF. DNA of the CDR3: TGCGCCAGCAGCTCAGAGGCTAACACTGAAGCTTTCTTT.

This rearrangement joins TRBV29-1 to TRBJ1-2; D is possibly TRBD1 (6 bases). The length of the CDR3 is 12 residues. V was shortened by 4 bases and J by 5 bases, with 11 bases between the two germline ends. The V gene's germline CDR1 is SQVTM and CDR2 ANQGSEA. The CDR3 nucleotides are TGCAGCGTTGTCGGGGGGGCTTATGGCTACACCTTC. Residues: CSVVGGAYGYTF.